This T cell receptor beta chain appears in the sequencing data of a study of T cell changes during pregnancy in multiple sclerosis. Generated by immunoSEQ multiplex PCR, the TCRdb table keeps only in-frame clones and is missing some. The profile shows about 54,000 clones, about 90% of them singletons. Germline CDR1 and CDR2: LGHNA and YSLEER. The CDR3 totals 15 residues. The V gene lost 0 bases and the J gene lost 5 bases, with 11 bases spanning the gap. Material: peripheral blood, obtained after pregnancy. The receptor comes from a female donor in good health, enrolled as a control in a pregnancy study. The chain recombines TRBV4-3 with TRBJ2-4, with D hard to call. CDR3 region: CASSQDPGSENIQYF. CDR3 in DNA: TGCGCCAGCAGCCAAGACCCCGGGTCCGAAAACATTCAGTACTTC.